The TCR beta chain described here comes from a study of a mutant IDH1 vaccine in newly diagnosed glioma. Study overall: Initiation of the vaccine course occurred 4-6 weeks after radiotherapy alone, or alongside temozolomide cycles. Earlier therapy was either radiotherapy, temozolomide, or both, and most got both.

Sequenced by immunoSEQ multiplex PCR; TCRdb stores in-frame clones only, minus some. The sample lists around 30,000 clones, 90% occurring once. On this clone: Antigen unknown.

The V gene's germline CDR1 is MNHEY and CDR2 SMNVEV (reference sequence). Trimming shortened V by 5 bases and J by 9 bases, and 23 bases separated the two germline ends. The CDR3 runs to 16 residues. Time point reported: week 11, during vaccination. Every vaccination contained 300 ug of the mutant IDH1 20-mer peptide and was paired with topical imiquimod. Every donor had a new WHO grade 3 or 4 astrocytoma that was IDH1-mutant, with loss of nuclear ATRX. Study results and limitations: The occurrence of vaccine-induced immune responses was seen in around 93% of patients.

This sequence joins TRBV27 and TRBJ1-5, with D possibly matching TRBD1 (5 bases). This clonotype was obtained from a man aged 18 to 30 with glioma. The source was PBMCs, collected from a glioma patient whose treatment included an IDH1 peptide vaccine. CDR3 coding DNA: TGTGCCAGCAGTCAACGGGGACGGGGGGATGGGCCGCCCCAGCATTTT. This encodes CASSQRGRGDGPPQHF.